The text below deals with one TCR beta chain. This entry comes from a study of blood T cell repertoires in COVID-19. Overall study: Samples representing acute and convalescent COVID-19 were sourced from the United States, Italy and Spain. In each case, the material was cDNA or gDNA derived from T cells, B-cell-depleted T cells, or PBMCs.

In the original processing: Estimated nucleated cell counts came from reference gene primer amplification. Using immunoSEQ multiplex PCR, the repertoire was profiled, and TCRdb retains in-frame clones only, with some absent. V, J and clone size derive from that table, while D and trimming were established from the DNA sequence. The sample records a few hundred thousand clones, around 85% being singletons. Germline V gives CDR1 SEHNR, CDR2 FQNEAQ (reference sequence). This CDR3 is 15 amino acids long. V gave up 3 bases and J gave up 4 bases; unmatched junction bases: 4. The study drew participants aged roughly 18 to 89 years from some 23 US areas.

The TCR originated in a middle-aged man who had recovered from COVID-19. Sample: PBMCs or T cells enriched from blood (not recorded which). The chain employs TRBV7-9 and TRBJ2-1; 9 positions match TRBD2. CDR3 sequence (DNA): TGTGCCAGCAGCTTGCCTAGCGGGGTTTACAATGAGCAGTTCTTC. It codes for CASSLPSGVYNEQFF.